These 16 T cell receptor beta chains share one sample of origin, sequenced in a study of OX40 agonist ivuxolimab in advanced cancers. TCRdb's table, derived via immunoSEQ multiplex PCR, lists solely in-frame clones and lacks some. The sample lists roughly 76,000 clones; 84% were seen once. The source material was CD4+ or CD8+ T cells sorted from blood, sampled in a trial of the OX40 agonist ivuxolimab. Source of these receptors: an adult with an advanced solid tumor such as melanoma, head and neck, liver or kidney cancer.

The J gene is TRBJ2-1, the V gene TRBV5-6, with D perhaps given as TRBD1 or TRBD2 (5 bases each). The CDR3 is 15 amino acids. V lost 1 base, J lost 6 bases, and 14 bases lay in between. The germline CDR1 and CDR2 sequences are SGHDT and YYEEEE. The CDR3 reads CASSLFGGAVNEQFF. In nucleotides, the CDR3 is TGTGCCAGCAGCTTGTTTGGGGGAGCAGTCAATGAGCAGTTCTTC.

The CDR3: CASSMVDRGLYGYTF. The DNA of the CDR3 is TGTGCCAGTAGTATGGTGGACAGGGGGCTCTATGGCTACACCTTC. This rearrangement joins TRBV19 to TRBJ1-2, with TRBD1 matching over 11 bases. CDR1 and CDR2 from the germline V gene are LNHDA and SQIVND (reference sequence). Germline trimming cut 3 bases from V and 4 bases from J; bases unmatched to any gene: 4. The CDR3 loop spans 15 amino acids.

This clone was recorded once. J is TRBJ2-2 and V is TRBV7-2, with D perhaps TRBD1 or TRBD2 (6 bases each). Trimming removed 5 bases from V and 3 bases from J, with 16 bases in between. Germline CDR1 SGHTA, CDR2 FQGNSA. The CDR3 is 16 amino acids. CDR3 sequence: CASSPSGAQDTGELFF. For the CDR3, the DNA is TGTGCCAGCAGCCCATCGGGGGCGCAGGACACCGGGGAGCTGTTTTTT.

The chain employs TRBV5-1 and TRBJ2-7; D is perhaps TRBD1 (8 bases). The V gene's germline CDR1 is SGHRS and CDR2 YFSETQ. The CDR3 is 14 amino acids. The V end lost 7 bases, the J end lost 4 bases, and 18 bases lay between the germline ends. CDR3: CASGTTGGAYEQYF. CDR3 DNA: TGCGCCAGCGGAACCACAGGGGGGGCTTACGAGCAGTACTTC. Complete variable domain (other parts from reference TRBV5-1 and TRBJ2-7): KAGVTQTPRYLIKTRGQQVTLSCSPISGHRSVSWYQQTPGQGLQFLFEYFSETQRNKGNFPGRFSGRQFSNSRSEMNVSTLELGDSALYLCASGTTGGAYEQYFGPGTRLTVT.

Worth noting for this clone: The junction does not match germline at one end; this may be a read error. V gene TRBV6-5 combines with J gene TRBJ1-2; weak D call: TRBD1 (5 bases). The CDR3 runs to 15 residues. Germline-derived CDR1 and CDR2 are MNHEY and SVGAGI. The CDR3 loop is CASRGGAATNYGHTF. In DNA, the CDR3 is TGTGCCAGCAGAGGAGGGGCAGCCACTAACTATGGCCACACCTTC.

The V and J genes are TRBV4-2 and TRBJ1-2; possible D gene TRBD1, 6 bases. V was clipped by 0 bases and J by 4 bases, with 15 bases between them. The CDR3 is made up of 16 amino acids. The germline V gene has CDR1 LGHNA and CDR2 YNFKEQ. The CDR3 is CASSQEVQGSIYGYTF. The CDR3 DNA follows: TGTGCCAGCAGCCAAGAGGTACAGGGTAGTATCTATGGCTACACCTTC.

The chain employs TRBV5-1 and TRBJ1-4; D is undetermined. In germline, CDR1 is SGHRS, CDR2 YFSETQ. V was shortened by 2 bases and J by 8 bases, with 13 bases between the two germline ends. CDR3 length: 14 amino acids. CDR3 in amino acids: CASSLDGPVEKLFF. The CDR3 nucleotides read TGCGCCAGCAGCTTAGATGGGCCCGTCGAAAAACTGTTTTTT.

This clone has a single count. The chain employs TRBV4-3 and TRBJ1-4; D uncertain. The CDR3 has 15 residues. Germline CDR1 reads LGHNA; CDR2 reads YSLEER. Between the trimmed V and J ends, which lost 0 bases and 11 bases, there was a span of 16 bases. CDR3 sequence: CASSQDRISSGKLFF. CDR3 sequence (DNA): TGCGCCAGCAGCCAAGATCGAATAAGTTCGGGGAAACTGTTTTTT.

Remarks on this clone: This clone may be a read error of a much larger clone one base away. Other DNA sequences in this specimen translate into the identical CDR3. The chain uses TRBV7-9 and TRBJ2-5; TRBD1 matches 8 bases. The closer fit of TRBJ2-7 to the DNA end suggests the J call may be wrong. The CDR3 totals 14 residues. Per the germline V gene, CDR1 is SEHNR and CDR2 is FQNEAQ (reference sequence). The CDR3 region has the DNA TGTGCCAGCAGCTTAGTCCAGGGGGCTTACGAGCAGTACTTC. It codes for CASSLVQGAYEQYF.

This chain uses TRBV19 with TRBJ2-6; D is ambiguous. In germline, CDR1 is LNHDA, CDR2 SQIVND (reference sequence). The CDR3 consists of 16 residues. Between the trimmed V and J ends, which lost 7 bases and 0 bases, there was a span of 13 bases. Written as DNA, the CDR3 is TGTGCCAGTATGATCGGGTCCCGCTCTGGGGCCAACGTCCTGACTTTC. Protein product: CASMIGSRSGANVLTF. Using reference TRBV19 and TRBJ2-6 for the parts outside the CDR3, the full variable domain is DGGITQSPKYLFRKEGQNVTLSCEQNLNHDAMYWYRQDPGQGLRLIYYSQIVNDFQKGDIAEGYSVSREKKESFPLTVTSAQKNPTAFYLCASMIGSRSGANVLTFGAGSRLTVL.

V gene TRBV4-3 combines with J gene TRBJ1-4, with D tentatively TRBD1 (6 bases). The V and J ends lost 0 bases and 5 bases respectively, with 13 bases between them. There are 16 residues in the CDR3. CDR1 and CDR2 from the germline V gene are LGHNA and YSLEER. DNA of the CDR3: TGCGCCAGCAGCCAAGACAGGAGAACAGGGAATGAAAAACTGTTTTTT. Translation gives CASSQDRRTGNEKLFF.

The rearrangement links TRBV18 to TRBJ1-1; D remains unclear. CDR1 is KGHSH, CDR2 LQKENI, per germline. This CDR3 has 15 amino acids. V lost 0 bases and J lost 4, with 12 bases in between. The CDR3 reads CASSPPKGLATEAFF. The CDR3 DNA sequence: TGTGCCAGCTCACCACCGAAAGGGTTGGCCACTGAAGCTTTCTTT.

The chain is built from TRBV19 and TRBJ1-4; D is uncertain. CDR3 size: 15 residues. Germline-derived CDR1 and CDR2 are LNHDA and SQIVND (reference sequence). The ends were cut back, 5 bases at V and 0 bases at J, with 10 bases in the middle. The CDR3 loop is CASSVQAATNEKLFF. The DNA of the CDR3 is TGTGCCAGTAGTGTGCAGGCGGCAACTAATGAAAAACTGTTTTTT.

This chain joins TRBV11-2 and TRBJ1-3; D is perhaps TRBD1 (6 bases). V lost 5 bases to trimming and J lost 1 base, with 15 bases between them. Germline-derived CDR1 and CDR2 are SGHAT and FQNNGV. CDR3 length: 16 residues. The CDR3 region has the DNA TGTGCCAGCAGCATAAGACAGGATGGGTCTGGAAACACCATATATTTT. Translation gives CASSIRQDGSGNTIYF.

V and J are TRBV5-1 and TRBJ2-5; TRBD2 agrees at 7 bases. The CDR3 sequence is 14 residues long. CDR1 is SGHRS and CDR2 is YFSETQ in the germline V gene. J gave up 4 bases and V 1 base, and 4 bases lay outside the gene matches. CDR3 in amino acids: CASSLRLAGETQYF. The CDR3 bases are TGCGCCAGCAGCTTGCGACTAGCTGGAGAGACCCAGTACTTC.

The V gene is TRBV29-1, the J gene TRBJ1-5; 9 bases fit TRBD1. CDR3 length equals 14 residues. Germline-derived CDR1 and CDR2 are SQVTM and ANQGSEA. V trimming: 6 bases; J trimming: 7 bases; junction bases outside the gene matches: 10. CDR3 sequence (DNA): TGCAGCGTCACAACCGGGACAGGGCACCAGCCCCAGCATTTT. Translation gives CSVTTGTGHQPQHF.